This TCR beta chain was retrieved from a study of blood T cell repertoires in COVID-19. Study-wide context: The study drew acute and convalescent COVID-19 samples from the United States, Italy and Spain.

Data came from immunoSEQ multiplex PCR; TCRdb stores just in-frame clones and leaves some out. Among a few hundred thousand clones listed, roughly 89% were seen once. The junction had 5 bases not matched to a gene; V was cut back by 7 bases and J by 2 bases. The CDR3 contains 13 residues. CDR1 SNHLY and CDR2 FYNNEI come from the germline V gene. The participants were between roughly 18 and 100 years old and came from about two dozen US areas. Donors in Cohort 3 counted as recovered after two negative PCRs, clearance, or symptom resolution. Sequencing was performed on PBMCs or T cells enriched from blood (not recorded which). The source of this sequence is a woman in her 30s who had recovered from COVID-19. The rearrangement joins TRBV2 to TRBJ2-7, with 7 bases fitting TRBD1. DNA for the CDR3: TGTGCCAGCACCGGGACAGCGGCCTACGAGCAGTACTTC. Amino acids: CASTGTAAYEQYF.